A single sample gave rise to the 5 T cell receptor beta chains below, sequenced in a study of cytomegalovirus exposure and HLA in healthy donors. The PCR was carried out with 60 Vbeta primers and 13 Jbeta primers. Libraries were prepared by immunoSEQ multiplex PCR; TCRdb keeps only in-frame clonotypes and omits some of them. The profile shows about 160,000 clones, roughly 79% of them singletons. The sample taken for sequencing was PBMCs. These receptors were taken from a man younger than 30 in good health and CMV-seropositive.

The chain has TRBV7-2 and TRBJ2-7; D may be TRBD2 (6 bases). CDR3 length equals 15 residues. CDR1 is SGHTA, CDR2 FQGNSA, per germline. With 2 bases removed from V and 3 bases from J, the gap between germline ends came to 14 bases. CDR3 sequence: CASSLSPVGGYEQYF. CDR3 bases: TGTGCCAGCAGCTTATCACCTGTCGGGGGCTACGAGCAGTACTTC. The full variable domain, rest sourced from reference TRBV7-2 and TRBJ2-7, is GAGVSQSPSNKVTEKGKDVELRCDPISGHTALYWYRQSLGQGLEFLIYFQGNSAPDKSGLPSDRFSAERTGGSVSTLTIQRTQQEDSAVYLCASSLSPVGGYEQYFGPGTRLTVT.

The rearrangement joins TRBV7-9 to TRBJ2-1, with TRBD1 as a possible D gene (5 bases). The CDR3 sequence is 14 residues long. Germline lookup yields CDR1 SEHNR and CDR2 FQNEAQ (reference sequence). Trimming took 1 base from V and 5 from J, leaving 9 bases between them. The CDR3 DNA reads as TGTGCCAGCAGCTTAGTGTTGACAGACAATGAGCAGTTCTTC. Encoded protein: CASSLVLTDNEQFF.

The V call is TRBV28, the J call TRBJ2-6, with D unresolved. The CDR3 covers 14 residues. Germline V gene lookup returns CDR1 MDHEN and CDR2 SYDVKM. Between the trimmed V and J ends, which lost 6 bases and 5 bases, there was a span of 11 bases. CDR3 loop: CASRPAVWANVLTF. The CDR3 nucleotides are TGTGCCAGCAGGCCGGCGGTCTGGGCCAACGTCCTGACTTTC.

The rearrangement joins TRBV10-3 to TRBJ2-7; D not certain. Germline V gives CDR1 ENHRY, CDR2 SYGVKD. Trimming pared 2 bases from V and 3 bases from J, leaving 5 bases between. The CDR3 consists of 12 residues. The CDR3 reads CAISEPSYEQYF. In DNA, the CDR3 is TGTGCCATCAGTGAGCCGAGCTACGAGCAGTACTTC.

This chain connects TRBV6-5 to TRBJ1-6, with D uncertain. The CDR3 spans 14 residues. The germline gives CDR1 MNHEY, CDR2 SVGAGI. Between the trimmed V and J ends, which lost 5 bases and 10 bases, there was a span of 15 bases. The CDR3 bases are TGTGCCAGCAGTCCTCCGTCAGAGGGATCACCCCTCCACTTT. It codes for CASSPPSEGSPLHF.